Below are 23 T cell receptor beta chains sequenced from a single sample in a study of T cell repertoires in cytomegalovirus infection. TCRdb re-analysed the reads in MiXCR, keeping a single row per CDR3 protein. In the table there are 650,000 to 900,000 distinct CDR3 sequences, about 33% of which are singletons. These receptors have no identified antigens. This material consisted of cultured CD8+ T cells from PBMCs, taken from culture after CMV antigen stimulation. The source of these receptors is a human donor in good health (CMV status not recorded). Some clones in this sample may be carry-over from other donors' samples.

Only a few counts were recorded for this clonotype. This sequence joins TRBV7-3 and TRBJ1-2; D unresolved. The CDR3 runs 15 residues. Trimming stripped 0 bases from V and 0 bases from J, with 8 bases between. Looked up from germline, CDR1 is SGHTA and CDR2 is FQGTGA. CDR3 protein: CASSLTAQPNYGYTF. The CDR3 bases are TGTGCCAGCAGCTTAACGGCGCAGCCTAACTATGGCTACACCTTC.

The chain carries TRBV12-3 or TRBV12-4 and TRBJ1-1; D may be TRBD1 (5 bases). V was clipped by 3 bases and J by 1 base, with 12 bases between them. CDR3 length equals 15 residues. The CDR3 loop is CASSFSGARNTEAFF. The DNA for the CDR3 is TGTGCCAGCAGTTTCAGTGGGGCGCGGAACACTGAAGCTTTCTTT.

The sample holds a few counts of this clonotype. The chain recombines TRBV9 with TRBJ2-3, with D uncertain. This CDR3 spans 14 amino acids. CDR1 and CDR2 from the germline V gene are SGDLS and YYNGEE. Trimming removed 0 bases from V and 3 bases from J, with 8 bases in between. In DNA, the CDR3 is TGTGCCAGCAGCGTAGGAGGTAGAACAGATACGCAGTATTTT. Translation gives CASSVGGRTDTQYF.

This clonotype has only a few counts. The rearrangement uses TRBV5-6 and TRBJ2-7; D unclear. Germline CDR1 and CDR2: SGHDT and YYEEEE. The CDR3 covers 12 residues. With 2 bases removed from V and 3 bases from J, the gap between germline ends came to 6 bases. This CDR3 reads CASSFTSYEQYF. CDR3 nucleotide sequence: TGTGCCAGCAGCTTCACCAGCTACGAGCAGTACTTC.

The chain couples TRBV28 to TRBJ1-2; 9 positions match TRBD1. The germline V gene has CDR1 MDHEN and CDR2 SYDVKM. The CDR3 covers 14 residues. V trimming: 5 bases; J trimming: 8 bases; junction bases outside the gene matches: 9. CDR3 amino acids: CASSPRDRVGGYTF. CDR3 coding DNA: TGTGCCAGCAGTCCCCGGGACAGGGTCGGCGGCTACACCTTC.

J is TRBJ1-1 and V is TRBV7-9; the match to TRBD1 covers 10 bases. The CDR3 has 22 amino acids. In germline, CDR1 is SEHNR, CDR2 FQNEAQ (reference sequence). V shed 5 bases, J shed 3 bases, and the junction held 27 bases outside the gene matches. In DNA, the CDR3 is TGTGCCAGCAGCCACCCCGACAGATTCCGGGACAGGGGAGAACGAAGTTACACTGAAGCTTTCTTT. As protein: CASSHPDRFRDRGERSYTEAFF.

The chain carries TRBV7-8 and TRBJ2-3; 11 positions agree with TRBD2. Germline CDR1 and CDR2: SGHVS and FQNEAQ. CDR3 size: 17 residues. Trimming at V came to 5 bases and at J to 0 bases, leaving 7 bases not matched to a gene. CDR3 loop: CASSILAGGGSTDTQYF. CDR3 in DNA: TGTGCCAGCAGCATATTAGCGGGGGGGGGGAGCACAGATACGCAGTATTTT. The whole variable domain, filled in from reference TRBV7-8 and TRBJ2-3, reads GAGVSQSPRYKVAKRGQDVALRCDPISGHVSLFWYQQALGQGPEFLTYFQNEAQLDKSGLPSDRFFAERPEGSVSTLKIQRTQQEDSAVYLCASSILAGGGSTDTQYFGPGTRLTVL.

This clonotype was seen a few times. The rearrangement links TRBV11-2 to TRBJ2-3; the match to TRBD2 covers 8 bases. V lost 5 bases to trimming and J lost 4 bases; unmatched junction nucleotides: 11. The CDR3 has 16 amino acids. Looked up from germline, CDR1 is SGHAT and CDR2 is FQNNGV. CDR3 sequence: CASSLYWGGGSDTQYF. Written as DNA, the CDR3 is TGTGCCAGCAGCCTTTACTGGGGCGGGGGGTCAGATACGCAGTATTTT.

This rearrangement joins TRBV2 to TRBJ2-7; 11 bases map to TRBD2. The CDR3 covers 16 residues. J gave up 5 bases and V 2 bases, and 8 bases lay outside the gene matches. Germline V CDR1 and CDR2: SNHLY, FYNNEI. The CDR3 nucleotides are TGTGCCAGCAGTGAATTAGCGGGGGGGCCTCCAAACGAGCAGTACTTC. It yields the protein CASSELAGGPPNEQYF.

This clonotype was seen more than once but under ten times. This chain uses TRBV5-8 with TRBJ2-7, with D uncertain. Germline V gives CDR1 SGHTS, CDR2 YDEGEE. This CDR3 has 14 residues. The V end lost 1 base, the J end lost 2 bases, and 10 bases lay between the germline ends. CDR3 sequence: CASSLRDGPYEQYF. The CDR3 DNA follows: TGTGCCAGCAGCTTGAGGGATGGTCCCTACGAGCAGTACTTC. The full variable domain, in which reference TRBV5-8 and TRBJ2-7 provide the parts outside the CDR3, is EAGVTQSPTHLIKTRGQQATLRCSPISGHTSVYWYQQALGLGLQFLLWYDEGEERNRGNFPPRFSGRQFPNYSSELNVNALELEDSALYLCASSLRDGPYEQYFGPGTRLTVT.

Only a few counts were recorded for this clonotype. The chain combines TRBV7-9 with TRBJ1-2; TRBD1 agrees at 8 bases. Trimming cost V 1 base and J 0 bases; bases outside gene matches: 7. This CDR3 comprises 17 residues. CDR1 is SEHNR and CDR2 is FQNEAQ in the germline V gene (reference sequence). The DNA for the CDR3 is TGTGCCAGCAGCTTAGAAGTCGGGACAGGACCTAACTATGGCTACACCTTC. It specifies CASSLEVGTGPNYGYTF.

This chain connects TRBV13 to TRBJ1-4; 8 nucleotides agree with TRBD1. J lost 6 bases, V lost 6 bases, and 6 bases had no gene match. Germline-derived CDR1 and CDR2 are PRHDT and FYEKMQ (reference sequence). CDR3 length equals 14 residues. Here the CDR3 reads CASRVTGGDEKLFF. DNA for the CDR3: TGTGCCAGCAGAGTTACAGGGGGGGATGAAAAACTGTTTTTT.

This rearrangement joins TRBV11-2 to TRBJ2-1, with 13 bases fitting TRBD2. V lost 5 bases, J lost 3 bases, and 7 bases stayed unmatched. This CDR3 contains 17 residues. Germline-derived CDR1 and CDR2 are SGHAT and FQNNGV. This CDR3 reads CASSGTSGDLLYNEQFF. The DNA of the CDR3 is TGTGCCAGCAGCGGGACTAGCGGGGACCTCCTCTACAATGAGCAGTTCTTC.

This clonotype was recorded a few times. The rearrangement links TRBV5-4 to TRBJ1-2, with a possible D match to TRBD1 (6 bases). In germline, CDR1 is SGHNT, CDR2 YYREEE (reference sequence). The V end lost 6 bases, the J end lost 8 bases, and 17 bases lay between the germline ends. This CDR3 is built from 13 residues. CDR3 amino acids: CASTSGGASGYTF. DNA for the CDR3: TGTGCCAGCACCTCGGGGGGGGCCAGCGGCTACACCTTC.

CDR3 DNA: TGTGCCACCAGTGATTCAGGCTATGGCTACACCTTC. Translation gives CATSDSGYGYTF. The chain is built from TRBV24-1 and TRBJ1-2; no reliable D call. The V end lost 2 bases, the J end lost 4 bases, and 4 bases lay between the germline ends. Germline V lookup: CDR1 KGHDR, CDR2 SFDVKD. This CDR3 is 12 amino acids long.

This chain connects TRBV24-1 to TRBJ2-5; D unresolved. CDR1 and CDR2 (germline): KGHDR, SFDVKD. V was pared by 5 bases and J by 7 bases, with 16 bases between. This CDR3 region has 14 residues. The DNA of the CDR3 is TGTGCCACCAGTGCCACGGACGGCAAGGGGACCCAGTACTTC. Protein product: CATSATDGKGTQYF.

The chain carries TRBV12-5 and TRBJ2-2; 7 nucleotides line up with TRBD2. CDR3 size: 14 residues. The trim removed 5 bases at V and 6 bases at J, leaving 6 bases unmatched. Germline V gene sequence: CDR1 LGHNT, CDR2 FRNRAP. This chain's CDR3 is CASGPQRGPGELFF. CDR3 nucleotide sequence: TGTGCTAGTGGTCCCCAGCGGGGCCCCGGGGAGCTGTTTTTT.

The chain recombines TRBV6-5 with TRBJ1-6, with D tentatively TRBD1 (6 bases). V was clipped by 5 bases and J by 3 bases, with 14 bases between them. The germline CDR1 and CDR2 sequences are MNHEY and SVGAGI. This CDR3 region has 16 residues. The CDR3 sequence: CASSHQTGRYNSPLHF. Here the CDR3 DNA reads TGTGCCAGCAGTCACCAGACAGGCCGCTATAATTCACCCCTCCACTTT.

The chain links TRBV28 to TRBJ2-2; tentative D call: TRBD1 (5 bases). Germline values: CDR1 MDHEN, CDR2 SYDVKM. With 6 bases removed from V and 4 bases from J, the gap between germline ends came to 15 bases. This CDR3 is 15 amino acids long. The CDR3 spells CASSRLQGTTGELFF. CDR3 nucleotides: TGTGCCAGCAGCCGTCTCCAGGGAACCACCGGGGAGCTGTTTTTT.

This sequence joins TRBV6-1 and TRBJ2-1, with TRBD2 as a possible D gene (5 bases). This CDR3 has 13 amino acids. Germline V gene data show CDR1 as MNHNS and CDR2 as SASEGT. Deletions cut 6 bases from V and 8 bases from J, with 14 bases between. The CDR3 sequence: CASSILGLDEQFF. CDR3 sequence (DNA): TGTGCCAGCAGCATCTTAGGACTCGATGAGCAGTTCTTC.

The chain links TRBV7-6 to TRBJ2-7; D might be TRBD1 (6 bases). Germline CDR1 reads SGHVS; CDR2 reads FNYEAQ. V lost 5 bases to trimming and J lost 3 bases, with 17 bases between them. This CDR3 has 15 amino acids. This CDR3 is CASSPGVGVYYEQYV. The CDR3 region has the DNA TGTGCCAGCAGCCCAGGGGTTGGGGTTTACTACGAGCAGTACGTC.

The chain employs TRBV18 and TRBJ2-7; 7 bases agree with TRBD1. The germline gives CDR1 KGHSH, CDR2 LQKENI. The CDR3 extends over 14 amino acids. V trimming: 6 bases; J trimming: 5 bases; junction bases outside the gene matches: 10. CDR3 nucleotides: TGTGCCAGCTCGTTGGACAGGTGGTTTGACGAGCAGTACTTC. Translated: CASSLDRWFDEQYF.

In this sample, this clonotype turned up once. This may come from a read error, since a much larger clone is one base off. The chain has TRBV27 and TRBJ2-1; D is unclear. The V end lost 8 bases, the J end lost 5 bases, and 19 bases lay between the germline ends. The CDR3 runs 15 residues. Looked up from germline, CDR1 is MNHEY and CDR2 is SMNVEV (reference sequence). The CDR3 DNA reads TGTGCCAGCTGCGGACCTCCCGATGGAGACAATGAGCAGTTCTTC. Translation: CASCGPPDGDNEQFF.